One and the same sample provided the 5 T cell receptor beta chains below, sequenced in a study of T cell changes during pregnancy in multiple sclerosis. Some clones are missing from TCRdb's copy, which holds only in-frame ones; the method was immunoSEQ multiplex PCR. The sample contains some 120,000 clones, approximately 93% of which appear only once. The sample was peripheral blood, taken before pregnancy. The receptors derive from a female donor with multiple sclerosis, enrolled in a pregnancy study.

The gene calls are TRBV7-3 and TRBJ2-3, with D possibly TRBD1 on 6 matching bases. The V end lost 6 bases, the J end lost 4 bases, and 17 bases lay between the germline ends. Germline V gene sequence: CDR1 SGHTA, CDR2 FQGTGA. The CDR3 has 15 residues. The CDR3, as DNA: TGTGCCAGCAGAGTTGGGCCAGGGGACGCAGATACGCAGTATTTT. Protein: CASRVGPGDADTQYF. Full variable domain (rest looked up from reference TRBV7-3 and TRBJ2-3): GAGVSQTPSNKVTEKGKYVELRCDPISGHTALYWYRQSLGQGPEFLIYFQGTGAADDSGLPNDRFFAVRPEGSVSTLKIQRTERGDSAVYLCASRVGPGDADTQYFGPGTRLTVL.

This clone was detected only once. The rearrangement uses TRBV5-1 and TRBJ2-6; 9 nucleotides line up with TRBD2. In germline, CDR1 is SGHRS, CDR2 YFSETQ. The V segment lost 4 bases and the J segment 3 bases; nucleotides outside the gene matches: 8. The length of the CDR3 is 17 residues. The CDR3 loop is CASSPREGAGGANVLTF. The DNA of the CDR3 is TGCGCCAGCAGCCCGCGGGAGGGGGCGGGTGGGGCCAACGTCCTGACTTTC.

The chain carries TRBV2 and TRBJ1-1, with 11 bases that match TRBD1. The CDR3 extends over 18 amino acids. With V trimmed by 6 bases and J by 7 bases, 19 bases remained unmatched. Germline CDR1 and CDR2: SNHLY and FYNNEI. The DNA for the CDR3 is TGTGCCAGCAGCGAGACTGGACAGGGGGCGTACGGGCTCGGTGAAGCTTTCTTT. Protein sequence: CASSETGQGAYGLGEAFF.

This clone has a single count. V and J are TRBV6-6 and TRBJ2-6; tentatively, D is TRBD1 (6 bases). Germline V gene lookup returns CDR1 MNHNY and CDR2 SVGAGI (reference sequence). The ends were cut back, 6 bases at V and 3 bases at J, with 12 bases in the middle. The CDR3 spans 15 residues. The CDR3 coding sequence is TGTGCCAGCAGCCTAACAGGGAGTGGGGCCAACGTCCTGACTTTC. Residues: CASSLTGSGANVLTF.

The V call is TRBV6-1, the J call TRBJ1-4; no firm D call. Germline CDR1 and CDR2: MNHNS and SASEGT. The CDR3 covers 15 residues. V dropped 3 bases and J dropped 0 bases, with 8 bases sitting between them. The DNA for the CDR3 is TGTGCCAGCAGTGATCCTCCAGCAACTAATGAAAAACTGTTTTTT. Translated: CASSDPPATNEKLFF.